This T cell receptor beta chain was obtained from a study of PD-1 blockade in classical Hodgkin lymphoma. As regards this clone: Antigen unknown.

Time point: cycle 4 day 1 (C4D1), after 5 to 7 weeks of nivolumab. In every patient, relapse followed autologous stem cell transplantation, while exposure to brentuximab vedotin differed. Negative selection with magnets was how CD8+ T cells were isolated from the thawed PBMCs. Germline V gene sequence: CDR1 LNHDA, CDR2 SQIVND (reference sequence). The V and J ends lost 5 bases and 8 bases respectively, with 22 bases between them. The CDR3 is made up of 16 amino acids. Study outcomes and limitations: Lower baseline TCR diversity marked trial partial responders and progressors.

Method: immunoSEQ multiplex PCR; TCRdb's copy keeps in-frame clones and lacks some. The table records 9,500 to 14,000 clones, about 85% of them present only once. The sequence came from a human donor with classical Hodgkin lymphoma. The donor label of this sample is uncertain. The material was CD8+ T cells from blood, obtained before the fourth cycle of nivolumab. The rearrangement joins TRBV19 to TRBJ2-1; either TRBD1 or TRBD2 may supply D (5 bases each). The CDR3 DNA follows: TGTGCCAGTAGTCAGGGCGCGGGCCCCTTTAGGGATGAGCAGTTCTTC. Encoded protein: CASSQGAGPFRDEQFF.